This T cell receptor (beta chain) was retrieved from a study of blood T cells in healthy people across ages. Notes on the study in general: Donor CMV status was unknown, possibly confounding expanded clonotype changes.

The germline CDR1 and CDR2 sequences are LGHDT and YNNKEL (reference sequence). This CDR3 is 14 amino acids long. V gave up 5 bases and J gave up 2 bases, with 13 bases separating them. This clonotype showed up just a few times. Antigen unknown. Next came a second PCR, run for roughly 6 to 11 cycles, which used a sample-barcoded 5' primer along with a J-beta primer mix. MiXCR, run by TCRdb on the 5' RACE reads, gives a single entry per CDR3 protein. The data show under 2 million distinct CDR3 sequences, with about 35% seen just once and roughly 12% held by the top ten. This chain connects TRBV3-1 to TRBJ2-7, with D perhaps TRBD1 (6 bases). Input material: blood. The receptor's source is a woman younger than 45 in good health. The CDR3 DNA follows: TGTGCCAGCAGCAACCGGGACAAAACCTACGAGCAGTACTTC. It encodes CASSNRDKTYEQYF.